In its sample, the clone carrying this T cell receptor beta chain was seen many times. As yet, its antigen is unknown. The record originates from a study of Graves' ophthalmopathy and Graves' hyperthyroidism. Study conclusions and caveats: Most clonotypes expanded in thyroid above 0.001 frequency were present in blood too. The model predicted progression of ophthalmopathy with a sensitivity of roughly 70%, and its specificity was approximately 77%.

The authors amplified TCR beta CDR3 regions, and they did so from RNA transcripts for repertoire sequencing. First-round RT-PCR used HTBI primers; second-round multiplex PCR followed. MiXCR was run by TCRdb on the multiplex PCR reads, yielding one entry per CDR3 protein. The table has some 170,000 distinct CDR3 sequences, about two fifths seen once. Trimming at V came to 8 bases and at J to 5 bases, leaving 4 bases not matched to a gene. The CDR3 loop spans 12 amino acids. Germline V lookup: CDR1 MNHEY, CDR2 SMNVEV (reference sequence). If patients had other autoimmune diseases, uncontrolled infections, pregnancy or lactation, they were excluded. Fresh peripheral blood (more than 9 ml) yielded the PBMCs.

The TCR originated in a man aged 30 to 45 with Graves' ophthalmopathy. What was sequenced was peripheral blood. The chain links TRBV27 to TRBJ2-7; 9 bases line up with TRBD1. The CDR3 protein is CASRRTGDEQYF. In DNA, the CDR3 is TGTGCCAGCCGTAGGACAGGGGACGAGCAGTACTTC.